The entry below gives a single T cell receptor (beta chain) sequence along with its context. Sequenced by immunoSEQ multiplex PCR; TCRdb stores in-frame clones only, minus some. Of approximately 300,000 clones listed, about nine tenths are singletons. The source of the sample is a study of blood T cell repertoires in COVID-19. At the level of the study: COVID-19 samples, acute and convalescent, were from the United States, Italy and Spain.

Germline CDR1 and CDR2: SGHTA and FQGNSA. Trimming at V came to 0 bases and at J to 9 bases, leaving 4 bases not matched to a gene. CDR3 length equals 14 residues. This TCR was recovered from a woman aged 45 to 65 with COVID-19, enrolled during active disease. J is TRBJ2-1 and V is TRBV7-2; 8 bases match TRBD2. The sample comprised peripheral blood. The CDR3 loop is CASSLAQTSVEQFF. CDR3 nucleotides: TGTGCCAGCAGCTTAGCCCAGACTAGCGTTGAGCAGTTCTTC. The full variable domain, in which reference TRBV7-2 and TRBJ2-1 provide the parts outside the CDR3, is GAGVSQSPSNKVTEKGKDVELRCDPISGHTALYWYRQSLGQGLEFLIYFQGNSAPDKSGLPSDRFSAERTGGSVSTLTIQRTQQEDSAVYLCASSLAQTSVEQFFGPGTRLTVL.